A selection of T cell receptor beta chains follows, all from one sample in a study of blood T cell repertoires in COVID-19. Generated by immunoSEQ multiplex PCR, the TCRdb table keeps only in-frame clones and is missing some. The repertoire holds around 250,000 clones, about 80% seen once, with about 4.4% in the top ten. Sequenced: peripheral blood. All receptors derive from a man over 45 with active or convalescent COVID-19. Both conserved end residues are part of each CDR3. D genes are given only for firm matches. Not every row has a clone size; where given, it reads once, few, many or a size class.

V	J	length	size	D	DNA	CDR3
TRBV28	TRBJ1-1	16	.	TRBD1	TGTGCCAGCAGTTTAACGGGGGACAGGGGGCGGACTGAAGCTTTCTTT	CASSLTGDRGRTEAFF
TRBV5-1	TRBJ1-2	13	.	TRBD1	TGCGCCAGCAGCTTGTTCACAGGGGTAGGCTACACCTTC	CASSLFTGVGYTF
TRBV5-6	TRBJ2-3	15	.	.	TGTGCCAGCAGCCCGGAGGGGGGGAGGACAGATACGCAGTATTTT	CASSPEGGRTDTQYF
TRBV7-8	TRBJ1-5	14	few	TRBD1	TGTGCCAGCAGCGTGACAGGGACCAATCAGCCCCAGCATTTT	CASSVTGTNQPQHF
TRBV5-4	TRBJ1-2	15	.	TRBD1	TGTGCCAGCAGCCGGGACAGATTCAAGAACTATGGCTACACCTTC	CASSRDRFKNYGYTF
TRBV5-4	TRBJ2-5	14	once	TRBD1	TGTGCCAGCAGCTTGGACGACAGGGGGGAGACCCAGTACTTC	CASSLDDRGETQYF
TRBV3-1/TRBV3-2	TRBJ2-5	17	once	TRBD2	TGTGCCAGCAGCCAAGATTCCGCTAGCGGGGGAGGCAGGACCCAGTACTTC	CASSQDSASGGGRTQYF
TRBV25-1	TRBJ2-5	18	.	TRBD2	TGTGCCAGCAGCGACCCCCGATCGGGGGGGCCTGAAGGGGAGACCCAGTACTTC	CASSDPRSGGPEGETQYF
TRBV7-6	TRBJ1-5	16	.	.	TGTGCCAGCAGTTCCCGGGGGGGAATAGGCAATCAGCCCCAGCATTTT	CASSSRGGIGNQPQHF
TRBV7-3	TRBJ2-2	14	.	TRBD2	TGTGCCAGCAGCCCTGGACTAGAAACCGGGGAGCTGTTTTTT	CASSPGLETGELFF
TRBV30	TRBJ2-5	12	once	.	TGTGCCTGGAGTCCGACAAGAGAGACCCAGTACTTC	CAWSPTRETQYF
TRBV5-4	TRBJ1-1	15	.	.	TGTGCCAGCAGCTCCCCCCGGGATTTGAACACTGAAGCTTTCTTT	CASSSPRDLNTEAFF
TRBV19	TRBJ1-2	16	.	TRBD1	TGTGCCAGTAGTCGGGACAGGGGGTCGGATAACTATGGCTACACCTTC	CASSRDRGSDNYGYTF
TRBV28	TRBJ2-1	14	.	.	TGTGCCAGCAGTCCCGGACAGAGTTACAATGAGCAGTTCTTC	CASSPGQSYNEQFF
TRBV6-5	TRBJ2-2	16	.	TRBD2	TGTGCCAGCAGTTTCCGACTAGCGAGAAACACCGGGGAGCTGTTTTTT	CASSFRLARNTGELFF
TRBV5-6	TRBJ2-5	17	.	TRBD2	TGTGCCAGCACCAACCTCCGACTAGCGGGAGTGCAAGAGACCCAGTACTTC	CASTNLRLAGVQETQYF
TRBV6-6	TRBJ1-1	14	.	.	TGTGCCAGCAGTCCTCGGGTCTTGAACACTGAAGCTTTCTTT	CASSPRVLNTEAFF
TRBV18	TRBJ1-6	15	.	TRBD1	TGTGCCAGCTCGACGGCGGGACAGTCTAATTCACCCCTCCACTTT	CASSTAGQSNSPLHF
TRBV5-5	TRBJ2-7	11	.	.	TGTGCCAGTACCGGGACATACGAGCAGTACTTC	CASTGTYEQYF
TRBV5-6	TRBJ2-7	13	once	.	TGTGCCAGCAGCTTCGGACAGATATACGAGCAGTACTTC	CASSFGQIYEQYF
TRBV10-3	TRBJ1-6	16	.	.	TGTGCCATCAGTGAGTCAAAGGGGTCCCATAATTCACCCCTCCACTTT	CAISESKGSHNSPLHF
TRBV5-6	TRBJ1-4	14	.	.	TGTGCCAGCAGCTTGATAACGGGGGATGAAAAACTGTTTTTT	CASSLITGDEKLFF
TRBV5-5	TRBJ2-2	16	.	TRBD2	TGTGCCAGCAGCTTGAATCTAGCGGGGAACACCGGGGAGCTGTTTTTT	CASSLNLAGNTGELFF
TRBV12-3/TRBV12-4	TRBJ2-1	12	.	.	TGTGCCAGCAGGGAGGGTGGGAATGAGCAGTTCTTC	CASREGGNEQFF
TRBV20-1	TRBJ1-5	15	.	TRBD1	TGCAGTGCTAGTGTCGGGACAGGGTTCGATCAGCCCCAGCATTTT	CSASVGTGFDQPQHF
TRBV5-5	TRBJ1-1	15	.	.	TGTGCCAGCAGCTTGATTGCGGGGACGAACACTGAAGCTTTCTTT	CASSLIAGTNTEAFF
TRBV6-1	TRBJ2-3	15	once	TRBD2	TGTGCCAGCAGTGAATGGCGGGGGGGGATGGATACGCAGTATTTT	CASSEWRGGMDTQYF
TRBV30	TRBJ1-4	15	.	TRBD1	TGTGCCTGGAGTGACACAGGGGGCGGCGATGAAAAACTGTTTTTT	CAWSDTGGGDEKLFF
TRBV29-1	TRBJ2-1	13	.	.	TGCAGCGTTGATGTAGGGACACCCAATGAGCAGTTCTTC	CSVDVGTPNEQFF
TRBV5-1	TRBJ1-2	13	.	.	TGCGCCAGCAGCTTCCTAGGGGCCTCTGGCTACACCTTC	CASSFLGASGYTF
TRBV5-5	TRBJ2-1	15	.	.	TGTGCCAGCAGCTTGGGGCAAAGCTCCTACAATGAGCAGTTCTTC	CASSLGQSSYNEQFF
TRBV28	TRBJ1-2	15	.	.	TGTGCCAGCAGTTGGGGTTTTCCAGGGAACTATGGCTACACCTTC	CASSWGFPGNYGYTF
TRBV4-1	TRBJ1-1	16	.	.	TGCGCCAGCAGCCAAGCTTTTACTCGGGGGAACACTGAAGCTTTCTTT	CASSQAFTRGNTEAFF
TRBV7-3	TRBJ1-1	13	.	TRBD1	TGTGCCAGCAGCCGGGACAGGAACACTGAAGCTTTCTTT	CASSRDRNTEAFF
TRBV30	TRBJ2-7	14	few	.	TGTGCCTGGAGTGTACAGGACGGATCCTACGAGCAGTACTTC	CAWSVQDGSYEQYF
TRBV7-9	TRBJ1-1	15	.	TRBD1	TGTGCCAGCAGCTCCTCAGACAGGGCTGTGACTGAAGCTTTCTTT	CASSSSDRAVTEAFF
TRBV7-9	TRBJ1-2	14	.	.	TGTGCCAGCAGCTTTCGGACTAAGAACTATGGCTACACCTTC	CASSFRTKNYGYTF
TRBV11-3	TRBJ2-1	12	.	.	TGTGCCAGCAGCATTGCAGGCGGGGAGCAGTTCTTC	CASSIAGGEQFF
TRBV19	TRBJ1-3	17	.	.	TGTGCCAGTAGTATAGTCCCGGGTGTGCTTTCTGGAAACACCATATATTTT	CASSIVPGVLSGNTIYF
TRBV5-1	TRBJ2-5	15	.	TRBD2	TGCGCCAGCAGCTCCAGCGGGGGGGCCGGGGAGACCCAGTACTTC	CASSSSGGAGETQYF
TRBV29-1	TRBJ2-7	14	once	TRBD2	TGCAGCGTTGAATCAGCGGGGGTCTCCTACGAGCAGTACTTC	CSVESAGVSYEQYF
TRBV28	TRBJ2-1	16	.	TRBD2	TGTGCCAGCAGTTTACTCGGGGGGAACTCTCTCAATGAGCAGTTCTTC	CASSLLGGNSLNEQFF
TRBV29-1	TRBJ1-1	14	.	TRBD1	TGCAGCGTTTCGAGCGGGACAGGGGGCACTGAAGCTTTCTTT	CSVSSGTGGTEAFF
TRBV5-1	TRBJ2-7	13	.	.	TGCGCCAGCAGCTTCGGCGGCAGCTACGAGCAGTACTTC	CASSFGGSYEQYF
TRBV5-1	TRBJ2-5	14	.	.	TGCGCCAGTAGCCAGGGTTTTTTTCGGGAGACCCAGTACTTC	CASSQGFFRETQYF
TRBV6-5	TRBJ2-3	15	.	TRBD1	TGTGCCAGCAGTTACTCGACAGGGGGCCGGAATGAGCAGTATTTT	CASSYSTGGRNEQYF
TRBV7-9	TRBJ2-7	16	.	TRBD1	TGTGCCAGCAGCTCCCCGTGGGGACAGGGGGTGGGGGAGCAGTACTTC	CASSSPWGQGVGEQYF
TRBV18	TRBJ2-1	13	.	.	TGTGCCAGCTCAGGGGGCGCCTACAATGAGCAGTTCTTC	CASSGGAYNEQFF
TRBV10-3	TRBJ2-2	14	.	TRBD1	TGTGCCTCTCAGGACAGGGCTAACACCGGGGAGCTGTTTTTT	CASQDRANTGELFF
TRBV21-1	TRBJ1-5	15	.	.	TGTGCCAGCAGCAAAGATGGGGGGGTCAATCAGCCCCAGCATTTT	CASSKDGGVNQPQHF
TRBV15	TRBJ1-3	14	.	.	TGTGCCACCAGCAGAGCGGGGTCTGGAAACACCATATATTTT	CATSRAGSGNTIYF
TRBV9	TRBJ1-4	15	.	TRBD1	TGTGCCAGCAGCGTAGATGGACAGGTCGGCGAAAAACTGTTTTTT	CASSVDGQVGEKLFF
TRBV6-5	TRBJ2-5	14	.	.	TGTGCCAGCAGTTACGGGGGGTTTGGCGAGACCCAGTACTTC	CASSYGGFGETQYF